Below, 23 T cell receptor beta chains from the same sample are listed, as sequenced in a study of T cells in narcolepsy. Profiling relied on immunoSEQ multiplex PCR, and the TCRdb table lists in-frame clones only, not all of them. The table includes tens of thousands of clones, approximately 60% detected once. Sequencing was carried out using memory (CD45RA-) CD4+ T cells from blood. These receptor sequences come from a human donor in good health.

The chain uses TRBV19 and TRBJ1-6; D is uncertain. The V and J ends lost 9 bases and 5 bases respectively, with 5 bases between them. The CDR3 covers 11 residues. Germline V gene lookup returns CDR1 LNHDA and CDR2 SQIVND (reference sequence). CDR3 residues: CARTNNSPLHF. The CDR3 bases are TGTGCCAGGACAAATAATTCACCCCTCCACTTT.

The J gene is TRBJ2-7, the V gene TRBV4-1, with D uncertain. V was shortened by 6 bases and J by 9 bases, with 18 bases between the two germline ends. Germline CDR1 reads MGHRA; CDR2 reads YSYEKL. The CDR3 is made up of 13 amino acids. CDR3 in amino acids: CASSSTILQRQYF. In DNA form, the CDR3 reads TGCGCCAGCAGTAGTACAATCCTGCAACGGCAGTACTTC.

This chain links TRBV2 with TRBJ2-7; D is uncertain. Trimming removed 7 bases at V and 3 bases at J, with 7 bases between. CDR1 is SNHLY, CDR2 FYNNEI, per germline. CDR3 length equals 11 residues. CDR3 amino acids: CASTPSYEQYF. In DNA form, the CDR3 reads TGTGCCAGCACTCCGAGCTACGAGCAGTACTTC.

The gene calls are TRBV6-1 and TRBJ1-6; maybe TRBD1 (6 bases). Trimming removed 4 bases from V and 10 bases from J, with 14 bases in between. CDR1 is MNHNS and CDR2 is SASEGT in the germline V gene. This CDR3 spans 14 amino acids. For the CDR3, the DNA is TGTGCCAGCAGTGGGGGAGGGGGTCACTCACCCCTCCACTTT. The encoded protein is CASSGGGGHSPLHF.

This clone is labeled as medium-sized. V is TRBV2 and J is TRBJ1-2; 7 nucleotides match TRBD1. The J segment lost 4 bases and the V segment lost 8 bases, leaving 7 bases of the junction unmatched. This CDR3 has 13 residues. From germline, CDR1 is SNHLY and CDR2 FYNNEI. CDR3 in DNA: TGTGCCAGCGTCCCCGGGGACAGCTATGGCTACACCTTC. Its translation is CASVPGDSYGYTF.

This clone was found a few times. This rearrangement joins TRBV6-1 to TRBJ1-2; no clear D. Trimming cost V 2 bases and J 2 bases, with 12 bases left between them. The CDR3 spans 15 residues. CDR1 and CDR2 (germline): MNHNS, SASEGT. CDR3 coding DNA: TGTGCCAGCAGTGAATGGGGTAGTCAGAACTATGGCTACACCTTC. Translated: CASSEWGSQNYGYTF.

The chain couples TRBV2 to TRBJ2-3; 10 nucleotides line up with TRBD1. The CDR3 extends over 15 amino acids. Germline lookup yields CDR1 SNHLY and CDR2 FYNNEI. After removal of 3 bases from V and 7 bases from J, the junction contained 7 bases not matched to a gene. The CDR3 loop is CASSETGGFGNTQYF. The CDR3 DNA is TGTGCCAGCAGTGAGACAGGGGGCTTTGGGAATACGCAGTATTTT.

The CDR3 spells CASSPGDRGGSEKLFF. In nucleotides, the CDR3 is TGCGCCAGCAGCCCTGGGGACAGGGGAGGGAGTGAAAAACTGTTTTTT. This chain links TRBV4-1 with TRBJ1-4; 10 nucleotides line up with TRBD1. The CDR3 totals 16 residues. V lost 4 bases and J lost 7; bases outside the gene matches: 9. Germline V lookup: CDR1 MGHRA, CDR2 YSYEKL.

This clone was observed a single time. This chain joins TRBV4-3 and TRBJ1-3; D not resolved. The CDR3 consists of 13 residues. Germline lookup yields CDR1 LGHNA and CDR2 YSLEER. V gave up 0 bases and J gave up 3 bases, with 3 bases separating them. CDR3 sequence (DNA): TGCGCCAGCAGCCAAGAGTATGGAAACACCATATATTTT. Translation gives CASSQEYGNTIYF.

This clone has more than one count but fewer than ten. The chain uses TRBV27 and TRBJ2-3, with no clear D. CDR3 length equals 13 residues. The ends were cut back, 4 bases at V and 5 bases at J, with 10 bases in the middle. Looked up from germline, CDR1 is MNHEY and CDR2 is SMNVEV (reference sequence). CDR3 in amino acids: CASSSRAEDTQYF. CDR3 nucleotide sequence: TGTGCCAGCAGTTCCCGGGCGGAAGATACGCAGTATTTT.

This clone showed up just a few times. V and J are TRBV19 and TRBJ2-7; D unresolved. Germline V CDR1 and CDR2: LNHDA, SQIVND (reference sequence). V lost 1 base and J 2 bases, leaving 6 bases between the germline ends. The CDR3 has 13 residues. CDR3 sequence (DNA): TGTGCCAGTAGTATAGCCTGGGCCTACGAGCAGTACTTC. This gives the protein CASSIAWAYEQYF.

The chain has TRBV2 and TRBJ2-3, with 9 bases aligning to TRBD2. The CDR3 consists of 15 residues. V shed 7 bases, J shed 4 bases, and the junction held 9 bases outside the gene matches. Germline V lookup: CDR1 SNHLY, CDR2 FYNNEI. The CDR3 spells CASISGSSRADTQYF. The CDR3 DNA reads as TGTGCCAGCATTAGCGGGAGTAGTAGAGCAGATACGCAGTATTTT.

The rearrangement links TRBV5-1 to TRBJ2-1, with D unclear. Germline V gives CDR1 SGHRS, CDR2 YFSETQ. The CDR3 runs to 13 residues. Between the trimmed V and J ends, which lost 0 bases and 3 bases, there was a span of 4 bases. This chain's CDR3 is CASSLGIYNEQFF. The CDR3 DNA sequence: TGCGCCAGCAGCTTGGGCATCTACAATGAGCAGTTCTTC.

V gene TRBV9 combines with J gene TRBJ2-1; TRBD1 matches 10 bases. Germline CDR1 SGDLS, CDR2 YYNGEE. J gave up 7 bases and V 0 bases, and 4 bases lay outside the gene matches. The CDR3 consists of 15 residues. The CDR3 is CASSVGQGAQNEQFF. CDR3 DNA: TGTGCCAGCAGCGTAGGACAGGGGGCGCAGAATGAGCAGTTCTTC.

The chain joins TRBV4-1 to TRBJ2-6; 9 bases match TRBD1. The CDR3 has 19 amino acids. The V and J ends lost 2 bases and 0 bases, in that order; junction bases with no gene match: 8. CDR1 is MGHRA and CDR2 is YSYEKL in the germline V gene. The CDR3, as DNA: TGCGCCAGCAGCCAAAGCGCCGGACAGGGGATCTCTGGGGCCAACGTCCTGACTTTC. The encoded protein is CASSQSAGQGISGANVLTF.

This clone was detected only a few times. CDR3 sequence (DNA): TGTGCCAGCAGCTTAGCCACTAGCGGGGGGGCCGATACGCAGTATTTT. Its translation is CASSLATSGGADTQYF. The rearrangement uses TRBV7-6 and TRBJ2-3; 13 bases fit TRBD2. The length of the CDR3 is 16 residues. The germline gives CDR1 SGHVS, CDR2 FNYEAQ. Trimming took 0 bases from V and 6 from J; bases not matched to a gene: 3.

The V and J genes are TRBV6-6 and TRBJ2-5; perhaps TRBD1 as D (6 bases). The J call may be mistaken, given a closer DNA end match to TRBJ2-7. This CDR3 region has 14 residues. Germline-derived CDR1 and CDR2 are MNHNY and SVGAGI (reference sequence). The CDR3 loop reads CASSDWGRSYEQYF. CDR3 sequence (DNA): TGTGCCAGCAGTGACTGGGGGCGATCCTACGAGCAGTACTTC.

The rearrangement uses TRBV10-2 and TRBJ2-7; the match to TRBD2 covers 12 bases. V dropped 8 bases and J dropped 2; count of bases not matched to a gene: 4. The CDR3 is made up of 14 amino acids. CDR1 is WSHSY, CDR2 SAAADI, per germline. CDR3 DNA: TGCGCCAGCGGTCCTAGCGGGAGGGCCTACGAGCAGTACTTC. Protein product: CASGPSGRAYEQYF.

The rearrangement joins TRBV7-9 to TRBJ2-5; D ambiguous. The germline V gene has CDR1 SEHNR and CDR2 FQNEAQ (reference sequence). V lost 1 base and J lost 6, with 6 bases in between. This CDR3 has 12 amino acids. The CDR3 DNA is TGTGCCAGCAGCTTAGAGGCGCAGACCCAGTACTTC. It encodes CASSLEAQTQYF.

For this clone: The germline gene is not matched at one end of the junction; a read error may be the cause. The CDR3 region is CAISYRRVGGQPQHF. Written as DNA, the CDR3 is TGTGCCATCAGCTATCGACGGGTTGGTGGGCAGCCCCAGCATTTT. The chain uses TRBV5-6 and TRBJ1-5; D gene ambiguous. The CDR3 length is 15 residues. The germline gives CDR1 SGHDT, CDR2 YYEEEE.

The genes are TRBV14 and TRBJ1-5, with D maybe TRBD1 (5 bases). Germline loops: CDR1 SGHDN, CDR2 FVKESK. Trimming took off 1 base at V and 4 bases at J, with 8 bases between the two ends. The CDR3 contains 14 residues. The CDR3 spells CASSQGGGNQPQHF. The CDR3 DNA reads TGTGCCAGCAGCCAAGGTGGGGGAAATCAGCCCCAGCATTTT.

This clone was observed a few times. V and J are TRBV18 and TRBJ2-1; a possible D gene is TRBD1 (6 bases). The CDR3 is 14 amino acids. CDR1 KGHSH and CDR2 LQKENI come from the germline V gene. Trimming took 5 bases from V and 4 from J, leaving 12 bases between them. The CDR3 nucleotides read TGTGCCAGCTCATCAGGGGCTATTTACAATGAGCAGTTCTTC. Its translation: CASSSGAIYNEQFF.

A remark on this clone: The germline gene is not matched at one end of the junction; a read error may be the cause. The V gene is TRBV20-1, the J gene TRBJ2-4, with D possibly TRBD2 on 6 matching bases. This CDR3 spans 11 amino acids. CDR1 is DFQATT, CDR2 SNEGSKA, per germline (reference sequence). CDR3 region: CSPSDGNIQYF. DNA of the CDR3: TGCAGTCCTAGCGACGGAAACATTCAGTACTTC.